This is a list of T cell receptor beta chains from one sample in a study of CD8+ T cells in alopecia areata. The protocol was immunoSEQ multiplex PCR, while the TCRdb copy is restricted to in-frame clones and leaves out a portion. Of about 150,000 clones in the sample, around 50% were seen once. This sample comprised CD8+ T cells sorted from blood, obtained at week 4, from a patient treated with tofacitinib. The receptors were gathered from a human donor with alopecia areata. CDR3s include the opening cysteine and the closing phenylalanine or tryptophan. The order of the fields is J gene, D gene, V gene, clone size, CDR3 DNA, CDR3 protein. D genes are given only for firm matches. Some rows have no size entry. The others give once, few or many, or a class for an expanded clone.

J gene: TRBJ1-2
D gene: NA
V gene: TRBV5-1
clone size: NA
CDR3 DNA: TGCGCCAGCAGCTTGGCGACAGTCGGCTATGGCTACACCTTC
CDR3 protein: CASSLATVGYGYTF

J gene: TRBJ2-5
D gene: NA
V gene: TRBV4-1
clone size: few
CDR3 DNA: TGCGCCAGCAGCCAAGATGAGGCCAGCCAAGAGACCCAGTACTTC
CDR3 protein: CASSQDEASQETQYF

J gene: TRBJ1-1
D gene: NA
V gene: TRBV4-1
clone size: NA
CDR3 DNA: TGCGCCAGCAGCCAAGGGGGTGCCGCTTTCTTT
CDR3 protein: CASSQGGAAFF

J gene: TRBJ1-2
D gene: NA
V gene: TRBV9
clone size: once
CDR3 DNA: TGTGCCAGCAGCGGGGCCGAGAAGTATGGCTACACCTTC
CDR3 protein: CASSGAEKYGYTF

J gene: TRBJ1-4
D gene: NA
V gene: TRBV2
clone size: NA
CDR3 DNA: TGTGCCAGCAGTGAATTATCAGGGGAATGGGTTAAGGGAAAACTGTTTTTT
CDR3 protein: CASSELSGEWVKGKLFF

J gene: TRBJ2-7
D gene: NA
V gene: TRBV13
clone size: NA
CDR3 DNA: TGTGCCAGCAGCTTAGACAGCTACGAGCAGTACTTC
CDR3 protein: CASSLDSYEQYF

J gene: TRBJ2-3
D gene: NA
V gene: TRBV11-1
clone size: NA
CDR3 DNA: TGTGCCAGCAGCTTTCTGGACCTCAGCACAGATACGCAGTATTTT
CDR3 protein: CASSFLDLSTDTQYF

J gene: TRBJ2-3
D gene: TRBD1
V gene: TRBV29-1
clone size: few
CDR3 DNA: TGCAGCGTCCGCGGACAGGGGGGAGGCACAGATACGCAGTATTTT
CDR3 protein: CSVRGQGGGTDTQYF

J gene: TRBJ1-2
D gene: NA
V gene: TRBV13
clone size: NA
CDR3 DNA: TGTGCCAGCAGCTTAGGTTTGGGCTACACCTTC
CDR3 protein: CASSLGLGYTF

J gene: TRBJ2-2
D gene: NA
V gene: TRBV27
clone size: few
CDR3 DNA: TGTGCCAGCAGACCCCGGACAGCTATGAACACCGGGGAGCTGTTTTTT
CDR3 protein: CASRPRTAMNTGELFF

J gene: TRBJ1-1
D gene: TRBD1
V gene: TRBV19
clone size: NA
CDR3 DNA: TGTGCCAGTAGTATTGGGGAGGACAGGGGTTGGATGAACACTGAAGCTTTCTTT
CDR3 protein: CASSIGEDRGWMNTEAFF

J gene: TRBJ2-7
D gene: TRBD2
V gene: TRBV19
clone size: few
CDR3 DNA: TGTGCCAGTAGTCTCGGACTAGCGGGGCCCTACGAGCAGTACTTC
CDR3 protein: CASSLGLAGPYEQYF

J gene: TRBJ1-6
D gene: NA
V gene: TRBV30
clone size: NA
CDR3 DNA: TGTGCCTGGAGCTTAATAGGGGTTAATTCACCCCTCCACTTT
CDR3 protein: CAWSLIGVNSPLHF